These T cell receptor beta chains were read from a single sample in a study of response to subunit inactivated influenza vaccine. TCRdb reprocessed the RT-PCR reads with MiXCR, giving one entry per CDR3 protein. The top ten clones hold 7.8% of a sample with about 240,000 distinct CDR3 sequences, 9.5% to 15% of them seen once. Source: non-naive T cells sorted from PBMCs, taken roughly 2 weeks before vaccination. These receptors all stem from a man between 50 and 59 years old who received an inactivated influenza vaccine. Both conserved end residues are part of each CDR3. The D gene is left open where the match is weak. Where a row states a size, it is once, few, many or the class of an expanded clone; other rows omit it.

j_call | clone_size | v_call | d_call | cdr3_nt | cdr3_aa
TRBJ2-7 | . | TRBV20-1 | . | TGCAGTGCTAGAGAGGGGGGTCGCTACGAGCAGTACTTC | CSAREGGRYEQYF
TRBJ2-3 | few | TRBV5-5 | TRBD2 | TGTGCCAGCAGTTCCGTAGCGGGGAATAGAGATACGCAGTATTTT | CASSSVAGNRDTQYF
TRBJ1-5 | few | TRBV2 | TRBD1 | TGTGCCAGCAGTGAAGCCTTACAGGGGCAGCCCCAGCATTTT | CASSEALQGQPQHF
TRBJ2-1 | . | TRBV6-8 | TRBD2 | TGTGCCAGCAGTGCCGGGACTAGCGCGTACAATGAGCAGTTCTTC | CASSAGTSAYNEQFF
TRBJ1-4 | . | TRBV12-3/TRBV12-4 | . | TGTGCCAGCAGTCTAGGACACCAAAATGAAAAACTGTTTTTT | CASSLGHQNEKLFF
TRBJ2-3 | many | TRBV7-2 | . | TGTGCCAGCAGCTTGGGACTCCCTAGCACAGATACGCAGTATTTT | CASSLGLPSTDTQYF
TRBJ2-3 | few | TRBV7-9 | TRBD2 | TGTGCCAGCAGCTTAGGGCTAGCGGGAGGAGATACGCAGTATTTT | CASSLGLAGGDTQYF
TRBJ1-2 | . | TRBV12-3/TRBV12-4 | . | TGTGCCAGCAGTTTATGGGGGGGAGGTGGCTACACCTTC | CASSLWGGGGYTF
TRBJ1-3 | . | TRBV10-3 | . | TGTGCCATCAGGGACACCTCTGGAAACACCATATATTTT | CAIRDTSGNTIYF
TRBJ2-7 | few | TRBV21-1 | . | TGTGCCAGCAGCGTCCGCACAGGGGTTTCCTACGAGCAGTACTTC | CASSVRTGVSYEQYF
TRBJ2-1 | . | TRBV28 | TRBD1 | TGTGCCAGCAGCCGCGACAGGGTATGGCAGTTCTTC | CASSRDRVWQFF
TRBJ1-1 | many | TRBV12-3/TRBV12-4 | . | TGTGCCAGCAGTTTAACAGGGTTGAACACTGAAGCTTTCTTT | CASSLTGLNTEAFF
TRBJ2-2 | . | TRBV6-1 | . | TGTGCCAGCACCTCGGTTGACAGGAACCTCGCGAACACCGGGGAGCTGTTTTTT | CASTSVDRNLANTGELFF
TRBJ1-2 | . | TRBV2 | TRBD1 | TGTGCCAGCAGTGGCTTGACAGGGTATGGCTACACCTTC | CASSGLTGYGYTF
TRBJ1-2 | many | TRBV2 | . | TGTGCCAGCAGTGACCAGACAGACTACTATGGCTACACCTTC | CASSDQTDYYGYTF
TRBJ2-1 | . | TRBV20-1 | TRBD2 | TGCAGTGCTAGAGGACTAGCGGGACATGGGTACAATGAGCAGTTCTTC | CSARGLAGHGYNEQFF
TRBJ1-2 | many | TRBV28 | . | TGTGCCAGCAGGACGGGACGGAGGAACTATGGCTACACCTTC | CASRTGRRNYGYTF
TRBJ2-1 | many | TRBV5-1 | TRBD1 | TGCGCCAGCAGCCCAATCTCCGGGACAGGGGGCCGGAATGAGCAGTTCTTC | CASSPISGTGGRNEQFF
TRBJ2-5 | many | TRBV18 | . | TGTGCCAGCTCCCAAAGGGGACGGAACCAAGAGACCCAGTACTTC | CASSQRGRNQETQYF
TRBJ2-3 | . | TRBV15 | TRBD2 | TGTGCCACCAGCAGAGATAAGGCGGGAGAAGGTACGCAGTATTTT | CATSRDKAGEGTQYF
TRBJ2-3 | . | TRBV28 | TRBD2 | TGTGCCAGCAGTCTCACTAAGCGGGGGGCGGGGACAGATACGCAGTATTTT | CASSLTKRGAGTDTQYF
TRBJ2-2 | few | TRBV27 | . | TGTGCCAGCAGTTGGACTGCCGCCGGGGAGCTGTTTTTT | CASSWTAAGELFF
TRBJ1-6 | many | TRBV7-2 | . | TGTGCCAGCAGCCTGATAGTTCTATCACCCCTCCACTTT | CASSLIVLSPLHF
TRBJ2-5 | few | TRBV12-3/TRBV12-4 | TRBD1 | TGTGCCAGCAGCCCGACAGGGGTCGGGACCCAGTACTTC | CASSPTGVGTQYF
TRBJ2-1 | many | TRBV6-1 | . | TGTGCCAGCACCAACGGACAGACATCGGACTACAATGAGCAGTTCTTC | CASTNGQTSDYNEQFF
TRBJ2-1 | . | TRBV28 | . | TGTGCCAGCAGTCGGGACTCCGGTCGGCTGTTACACAATGAGCAGTTCTTC | CASSRDSGRLLHNEQFF
TRBJ1-1 | many | TRBV5-1 | . | TGCGCCAGCAGCTTGGAGGGCAGCTCTGAAGCTTTCTTT | CASSLEGSSEAFF
TRBJ2-1 | few | TRBV20-1 | . | TGCAGTGCTAGTGGGCGGGTTTCCAACAATGAGCAGTTCTTC | CSASGRVSNNEQFF
TRBJ1-2 | . | TRBV7-2 | . | TGTGCCAGCAGCTTAGTAGCAGACTATGGCTACACCTTC | CASSLVADYGYTF
TRBJ2-2 | few | TRBV10-1 | . | TGCGCCAGCAGTGAGGCACAGGGAACCGGGGAGCTGTTTTTT | CASSEAQGTGELFF
TRBJ2-7 | . | TRBV28 | . | TGTGCCAGCAGTCTAACAGGGACCTCCTACGAGCAGTACTTC | CASSLTGTSYEQYF
TRBJ2-3 | . | TRBV10-2 | TRBD2 | TGCGCCAGCAGTGACCCTTTCGGGGGGGCGACAGATACGCAGTATTTT | CASSDPFGGATDTQYF
TRBJ2-7 | few | TRBV9 | . | TGTGCCAGCGGAGCGGGCGTGGCCTACGAGCAGTACTTC | CASGAGVAYEQYF
TRBJ2-3 | . | TRBV2 | TRBD2 | TGTGCCAGCAGGGATAGCGGGACCGTCACAGATACGCAGTATTTT | CASRDSGTVTDTQYF
TRBJ2-1 | . | TRBV20-1 | TRBD2 | TGCAGTGCCAATAGCGGGGTCCACTCCTACAATGAGCAGTTCTTC | CSANSGVHSYNEQFF
TRBJ2-7 | . | TRBV20-1 | TRBD2 | TGCAGTGTCCCCACTAGCGGGAGCTACGAGCAGTACTTC | CSVPTSGSYEQYF
TRBJ1-1 | . | TRBV7-9 | . | TGTGCCAGCAGCCCGACCCAGGGGACTGAAGCTTTCTTT | CASSPTQGTEAFF
TRBJ1-4 | few | TRBV4-1 | TRBD1 | TGCGCCAGCAGCCAAGCGGAACAGGGGTCCCGGGCTAAAAAACTGTTTTTT | CASSQAEQGSRAKKLFF
TRBJ2-7 | . | TRBV3-1 | TRBD1 | TGTGCCAGCAGCCCGGGACAGGGCTATCGCGAGCAGTACTTC | CASSPGQGYREQYF